This T cell receptor beta chain was found in a study of T cell repertoires in cytomegalovirus infection. About the study: Signatures in public TCR beta sequences pointed to both CMV infection and matching HLA type.

In TCRdb, the reads were re-called with MiXCR into one record per CDR3 protein. This sample carries about 740,000 distinct CDR3 sequences, roughly a third of them seen once, and the ten largest clones take under 3%. Whole-study findings and limits: There were HLA-C-restricted CMV-specific TCR beta clonotypes dominating the ex vivo response. Cumulative frequency (of public TCR beta family members) identified carriers of CMV plus the relevant HLA.

This clonotype has just one count. Its antigen remains unknown. There are 14 residues in the CDR3. Trimming cost V 2 bases and J 8 bases, with 12 bases left between them. Germline assignment: CDR1 SGHVS and CDR2 FNYEAQ. The chain combines TRBV7-6 with TRBJ1-4; a weak D match, TRBD1 (5 bases). The specimen was PBMCs. The receptor was derived from a human donor in good health (CMV status not recorded). Some clones in this sample may be carry-over from other donors' samples. The CDR3 here is CASSLKGSGEKLFF. The CDR3 DNA reads as TGTGCCAGCAGCTTAAAGGGGTCGGGCGAAAAACTGTTTTTT.